What follows is one T cell receptor beta chain and its context. This entry comes from a study of blood T cell repertoires in COVID-19. Study information: Italy, Spain and the United States were the sources of the convalescent and acute COVID-19 samples.

V was pared by 0 bases and J by 5 bases, with 8 bases of the junction left unmatched. This CDR3 is built from 16 residues. The germline CDR1 and CDR2 sequences are ENHRY and SYGVKD. Measured with immunoSEQ multiplex PCR; TCRdb has only the in-frame clones, and not every one. The sample lists 130,000 or so clones, just under 85% occurring once. The source material was PBMCs or T cells enriched from blood (not recorded which). The sequence was collected from a woman aged 50 to 60 with acute COVID-19. The chain links TRBV10-3 to TRBJ1-2; 8 positions match TRBD1. CDR3 amino acids: CAISESPGTGPYGYTF. In DNA, the CDR3 is TGTGCCATCAGTGAGTCTCCCGGGACAGGCCCTTATGGCTACACCTTC.